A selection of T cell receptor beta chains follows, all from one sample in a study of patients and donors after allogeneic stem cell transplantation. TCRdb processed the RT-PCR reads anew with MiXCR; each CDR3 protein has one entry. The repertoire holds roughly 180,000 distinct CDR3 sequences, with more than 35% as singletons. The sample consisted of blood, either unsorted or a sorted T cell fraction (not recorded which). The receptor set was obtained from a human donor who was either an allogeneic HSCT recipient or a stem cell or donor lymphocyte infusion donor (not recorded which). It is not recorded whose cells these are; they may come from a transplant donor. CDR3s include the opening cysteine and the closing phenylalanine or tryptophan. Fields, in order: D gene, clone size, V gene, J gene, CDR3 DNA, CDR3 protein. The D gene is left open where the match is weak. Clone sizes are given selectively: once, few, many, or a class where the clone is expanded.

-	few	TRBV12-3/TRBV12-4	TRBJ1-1	TGTGCCAGCAGTTTAGTGCGGCGGTTGAACACTGAAGCTTTCTTT	CASSLVRRLNTEAFF
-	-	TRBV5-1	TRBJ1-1	TGCGCCAGCAGCCTTCTGGGGATCGACGGGACTGAAGCTTTCTTT	CASSLLGIDGTEAFF
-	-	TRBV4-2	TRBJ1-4	TGTGCCAGCAGCCAAGAAGGGAACGGACTTGCAACTAATGAAAAACTGTTTTTT	CASSQEGNGLATNEKLFF
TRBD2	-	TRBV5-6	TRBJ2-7	TGTGCCAGCCGGACTAGCGAAACTTCCTACGAGCAGTACTTC	CASRTSETSYEQYF
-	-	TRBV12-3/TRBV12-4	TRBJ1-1	TGTGCCAGCACCACGGACAGACAGAGGACTGAAGCTTTCTTT	CASTTDRQRTEAFF
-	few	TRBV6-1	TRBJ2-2	TGTGCCAGCGGGACATCCCTCACCGGGGAGCTGTTTTTT	CASGTSLTGELFF
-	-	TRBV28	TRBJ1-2	TGTGCCAGCAGTCTCGACGGTATCTATGGCTACACCTTC	CASSLDGIYGYTF
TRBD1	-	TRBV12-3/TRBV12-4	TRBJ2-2	TGTGCCAGCAGTTTTGGAGAGGACAGGAATGAGTCCGGGGAGCTGTTTTTT	CASSFGEDRNESGELFF
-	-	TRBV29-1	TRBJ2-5	TGCAGCGTTCTAGGAGAAGAGACCCAGTACTTC	CSVLGEETQYF
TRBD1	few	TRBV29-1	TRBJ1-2	TGCAGCGTTGAGGGGCTACAGGGGGCAGGGTATGGCTACACCTTC	CSVEGLQGAGYGYTF
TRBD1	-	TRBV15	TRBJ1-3	TGTGCCGCGGCCCCCGGGACAGGAACTGGAAACACCATATATTTT	CAAAPGTGTGNTIYF
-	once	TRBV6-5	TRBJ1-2	TGTGCCAGCAGTTACTTTGGGGGTGGCTACACCTTC	CASSYFGGGYTF
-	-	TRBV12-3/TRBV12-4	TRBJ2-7	TGTGCCAGCACCCAGACAGGCGCCGCCTACGAGCAGTACTTC	CASTQTGAAYEQYF
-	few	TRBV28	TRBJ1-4	TGTGCCAGCAGCCTACAAGGGGCAACTAATGAAAAACTGTTTTTT	CASSLQGATNEKLFF
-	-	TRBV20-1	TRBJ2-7	TGCAGTGCTAGCGGGAGTGTCTACGAGCAGTACTTC	CSASGSVYEQYF
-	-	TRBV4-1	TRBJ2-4	TGCGCCAGCAGCCAAGCGGATGGGGAGAGAAACATTCAGTACTTC	CASSQADGERNIQYF
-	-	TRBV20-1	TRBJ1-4	TGCAGTGCCCTCCGGGGAGACGGTGAAAAACTGTTTTTT	CSALRGDGEKLFF
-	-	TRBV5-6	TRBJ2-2	TGTGCCAGCAGCTTGGTTATGACGGCCGCGAACACCGGGGAGCTGTTTTTT	CASSLVMTAANTGELFF
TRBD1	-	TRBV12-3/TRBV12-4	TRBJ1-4	TGTGCCAGCAGTTCCGGACAGGGGGGACATGAAAAACTGTTTTTT	CASSSGQGGHEKLFF
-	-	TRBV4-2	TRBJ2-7	TGTGCCAGCAGCCTGACCTTCGTTGAGTACGAGCAGTACTTC	CASSLTFVEYEQYF
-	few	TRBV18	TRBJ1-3	TGTGCCAGCTCACCAGGGTCTCCAGGGAATCCTGGAAACACCATATATTTT	CASSPGSPGNPGNTIYF
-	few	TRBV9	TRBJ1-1	TGTGCCAGCAGCGTATATAGGGGAATGAACACTGAAGCTTTCTTT	CASSVYRGMNTEAFF
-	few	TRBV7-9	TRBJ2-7	TGTGCCAGCAGCTCCCGCGAGTACTACGAGCAGTACTTC	CASSSREYYEQYF
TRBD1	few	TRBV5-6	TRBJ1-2	TGTGCCAGCAGCATAGGACAGGGCAACTATGGCTACACCTTC	CASSIGQGNYGYTF
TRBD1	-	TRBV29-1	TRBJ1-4	TGCAGCGTTGAAGATCGGACAGGGAAAGGGGAAAAACTGTTTTTT	CSVEDRTGKGEKLFF
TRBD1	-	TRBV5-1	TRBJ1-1	TGCGCCAGCAGCTTAACCTACTATCGGGACAGCAACACTGAAGCTTTCTTT	CASSLTYYRDSNTEAFF
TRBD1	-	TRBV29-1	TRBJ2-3	TGCAGCGTTGAAGATCGGGACAGAGATACGCAGTATTTT	CSVEDRDRDTQYF
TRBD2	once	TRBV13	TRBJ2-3	TGTGCCAGTGGCCCGGGACTAGCATTTGGGGCAGATACGCAGTATTTT	CASGPGLAFGADTQYF
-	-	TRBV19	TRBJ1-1	TGTGCCAGTAGTATTACAGGAGGAGCTTTCTTT	CASSITGGAFF
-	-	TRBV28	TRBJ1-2	TGTGCCAGCAGTTGGAAGAGCGACTATGGCTACACCTTC	CASSWKSDYGYTF
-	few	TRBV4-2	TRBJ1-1	TGTGCCAGCAGCCAAGCGGGCATTAACACTGAAGCTTTCTTT	CASSQAGINTEAFF
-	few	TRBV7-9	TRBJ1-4	TGTGCCAGCACCGCTCGGGCAGGGTCTGAAAAACTGTTTTTT	CASTARAGSEKLFF
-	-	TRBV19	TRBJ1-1	TGTGCCAGTAGTATAAAAGGGGATTTGAACACTGAAGCTTTCTTT	CASSIKGDLNTEAFF
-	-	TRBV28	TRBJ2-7	TGTGCCAGCAGTCCTCTCTCCTACGAGCAGTACTTC	CASSPLSYEQYF
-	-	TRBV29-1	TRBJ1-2	TGCAGCGTTGACCGCGGGGGTAACTATGGCTACACCTTC	CSVDRGGNYGYTF
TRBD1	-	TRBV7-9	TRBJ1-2	TGTGCCACAGCACAGGGGGCGAGCTATGGCTACACCTTC	CATAQGASYGYTF
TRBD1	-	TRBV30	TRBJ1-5	TGTGCCTGGACAGGGGGGAACAATCAGCCCCAGCATTTT	CAWTGGNNQPQHF
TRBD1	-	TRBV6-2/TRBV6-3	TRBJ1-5	TGTGCCAGCAGTTACCCGGACAGGAGCAGCAATCAGCCCCAGCATTTT	CASSYPDRSSNQPQHF
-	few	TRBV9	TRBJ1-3	TGTGCCAGCAGCGTAGGGGCCGGGTCTGGAAACACCATATATTTT	CASSVGAGSGNTIYF
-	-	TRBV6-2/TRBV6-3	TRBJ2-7	TGTGCCAGCAGTTACTTCAACCGGGACCGATTCTACGAGCAGTACTTC	CASSYFNRDRFYEQYF
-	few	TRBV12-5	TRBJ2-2	TGTGCTAGTGGGATCGGCTCCGGGCCGCCCCGGGAGCTGTTTTTT	CASGIGSGPPRELFF
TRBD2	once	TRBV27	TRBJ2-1	TGTGCCAGCAGTTCTCCGGGACTAGCGGGAAGATCCTACAATGAGCAGTTCTTC	CASSSPGLAGRSYNEQFF
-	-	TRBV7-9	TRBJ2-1	TGTGCCAGCAGCTCCGCCAATGAGCAGTTCTTC	CASSSANEQFF
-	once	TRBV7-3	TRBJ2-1	TGTGCCAGCAGCTTATCTGGGCGATCCATTCCCAATGAGCAGTTCTTC	CASSLSGRSIPNEQFF
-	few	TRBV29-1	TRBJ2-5	TGCAGCGTCTACGGTAACCAAGAGACCCAGTACTTC	CSVYGNQETQYF
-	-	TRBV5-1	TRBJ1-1	TGCGCCAGCAGCATTACAGTGAACACTGAAGCTTTCTTT	CASSITVNTEAFF
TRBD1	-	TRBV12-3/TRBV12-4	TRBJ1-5	TGTGCCAGCAGCCAAGGGGGCCCAAATGGGCCCCAGCATTTT	CASSQGGPNGPQHF
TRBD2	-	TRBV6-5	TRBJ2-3	TGTGCCAGCAGTTACCCGAGCGGGAACGCAGATACGCAGTATTTT	CASSYPSGNADTQYF
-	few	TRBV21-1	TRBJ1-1	TGTGCCAGCCGACTCGGGGAGTGCCCGTCCTCTCTGAACACTGAAGCTTTCTTT	CASRLGECPSSLNTEAFF
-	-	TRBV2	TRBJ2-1	TGTGCCAGCAGTGAATCCCCCTCTTTGAGCTCCTACAATGAGCAGTTCTTC	CASSESPSLSSYNEQFF
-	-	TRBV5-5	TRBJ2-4	TGTGCCAGCAGCTTGGAGGCAGGAGTGGGAAACATTCAGTACTTC	CASSLEAGVGNIQYF
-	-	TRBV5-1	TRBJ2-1	TGCGCCAGCAGCGAGGATGAATGTGAGCAGTTCTTC	CASSEDECEQFF